A selection of T cell receptor beta chains follows, all from one sample in a study of CXCR3-negative and CXCR3-positive naive CD8 T cells. TCRdb reprocessed the 5' RACE reads and reports one entry per CDR3 protein, with no DNA. This listing includes 95,000 to 100,000 distinct CDR3 sequences. The sample comprised naive CXCR3+ CD8+ T cells from blood. The source of these receptors is a human donor in good health. Some clones in this sample may be carry-over from other donors' samples. Each CDR3 is given with its conserved first and last residue.

cdr3_aa j_call v_call
CASRTDRGSGNQPQHF TRBJ1-5 TRBV6-2/TRBV6-3
CASSKASGSSYNEQFF TRBJ2-1 TRBV7-6
CASSDGGFPLTDTQYF TRBJ2-3 TRBV6-4
CASSFTQGGADTQYF TRBJ2-3 TRBV7-8
CASSPQPWASGASYEQYF TRBJ2-7 TRBV7-7
CSAADSYISPHYNEQFF TRBJ2-1 TRBV29-1
CASSQDRTFGILNTEAFF TRBJ1-1 TRBV3-1
CASSSSQLLSYEQYF TRBJ2-7 TRBV7-9
CASLGVGPGELFF TRBJ2-2 TRBV7-9
CASSPYNPGTFGAFF TRBJ1-1 TRBV18
CASSQDLTIYEQYF TRBJ2-7 TRBV14
CASSLMPTSGGDYEQYF TRBJ2-7 TRBV11-2
CSAHSGINYGYTF TRBJ1-2 TRBV20-1
CSVILPEYEQYF TRBJ2-7 TRBV29-1
CSAPPTRYQETQYF TRBJ2-5 TRBV20-1
CASSLSDEWGELFF TRBJ2-2 TRBV7-3
CASSFELAGNTDTQYF TRBJ2-3 TRBV7-9
CASSPMGSKETQYF TRBJ2-5 TRBV7-3
CASSTGTYQPQHF TRBJ1-5 TRBV12-3/TRBV12-4
CSARTSTSGLWETQYF TRBJ2-5 TRBV20-1
CASRREGVYGYTF TRBJ1-2 TRBV7-2
CASSSGLDNEQFF TRBJ2-1 TRBV7-3
CASSLTGPGTGELFF TRBJ2-2 TRBV28
CASSLGALEPQHF TRBJ1-5 TRBV7-9
CASSPGTGWETQYF TRBJ2-5 TRBV12-3/TRBV12-4
CASSPDGGLNEQYF TRBJ2-7 TRBV7-6
CASSLRSGSYGNEQFF TRBJ2-1 TRBV7-3
CASSDRQGINSPLHF TRBJ1-6 TRBV7-6
CASSSRDRDNSPLHF TRBJ1-6 TRBV12-3/TRBV12-4
CASSYFAGNYGYTF TRBJ1-2 TRBV6-5
CADRSSYNEQFF TRBJ2-1 TRBV21-1
CASSLSTLDEQYF TRBJ2-7 TRBV27
CASSRALGGFYEQYF TRBJ2-7 TRBV5-5
CASSDPGQDYEQYF TRBJ2-7 TRBV28
CASMQGLAKNIQYF TRBJ2-4 TRBV28
CASSFGLASGTTGELFF TRBJ2-2 TRBV12-3/TRBV12-4
CASSTRRSGGAGSGELFF TRBJ2-2 TRBV5-1
CSVDPTYNEQFF TRBJ2-1 TRBV29-1
CESSSDRGSSYEQYF TRBJ2-7 TRBV7-2
CASSPGEGVNTEAFF TRBJ1-1 TRBV12-3/TRBV12-4
CSARDSAGETQYF TRBJ2-5 TRBV20-1
CSARDPPGAWNTEAFF TRBJ1-1 TRBV20-1
CASSGPGGREQYF TRBJ2-7 TRBV7-8
CSVSGGWDEQYF TRBJ2-7 TRBV29-1
CSVLPDLPTYEQYF TRBJ2-7 TRBV29-1
CASSSGNYEQYF TRBJ2-7 TRBV19
CASTNTGVYYEQYF TRBJ2-7 TRBV12-3/TRBV12-4
CATTPHSGGAYEQYF TRBJ2-7 TRBV19
CASSQSDRGSYEQYF TRBJ2-7 TRBV19